What follows describes a single T cell receptor (beta chain). This specimen belongs to a study of blood T cell repertoires in COVID-19. Libraries were prepared by immunoSEQ multiplex PCR; TCRdb keeps only in-frame clonotypes and omits some of them. The sample records 120,000 to 150,000 clones, roughly 90% being singletons. The CDR3 consists of 15 residues. Germline V gene lookup returns CDR1 LNHDA and CDR2 SQIVND (reference sequence). After removal of 3 bases from V and 8 bases from J, the junction contained 7 bases not matched to a gene. The genes are TRBV19 and TRBJ2-1, with 10 bases matching TRBD2. The sample comprised peripheral blood. The receptor comes from a woman aged 50 to 60 with acute or convalescent COVID-19. Written as DNA, the CDR3 is TGTGCCAGTAGTATGGGTAGCGGGGGGCCTCATGAGCAGTTCTTC. Its protein is CASSMGSGGPHEQFF.